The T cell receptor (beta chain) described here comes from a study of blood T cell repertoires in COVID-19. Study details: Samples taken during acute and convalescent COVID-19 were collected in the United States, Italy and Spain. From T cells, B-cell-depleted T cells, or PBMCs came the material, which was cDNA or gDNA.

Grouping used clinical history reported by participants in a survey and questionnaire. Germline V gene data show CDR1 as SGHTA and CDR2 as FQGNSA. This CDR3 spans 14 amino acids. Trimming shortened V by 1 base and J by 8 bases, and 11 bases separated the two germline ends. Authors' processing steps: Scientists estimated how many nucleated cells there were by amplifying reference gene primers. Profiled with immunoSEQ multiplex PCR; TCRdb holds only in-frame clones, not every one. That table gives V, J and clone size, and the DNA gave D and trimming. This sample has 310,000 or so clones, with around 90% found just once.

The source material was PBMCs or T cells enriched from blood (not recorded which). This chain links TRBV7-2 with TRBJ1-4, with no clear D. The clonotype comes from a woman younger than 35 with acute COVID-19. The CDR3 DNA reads TGTGCCAGCAGCTTAGATCGAGGCGGAGAAAAACTGTTTTTT. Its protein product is CASSLDRGGEKLFF.